A selection of T cell receptor beta chains follows, all from one sample in a study of OX40 agonist ivuxolimab in advanced cancers. Clones were sequenced by immunoSEQ multiplex PCR, and TCRdb holds only the in-frame ones, with some missing. The sample has about 35,000 clones; under 85% are singletons. Specimen: CD4+ or CD8+ T cells sorted from blood, collected in a trial of the OX40 agonist ivuxolimab. The receptor source for this set is an adult with an advanced solid tumor such as melanoma, head and neck, liver or kidney cancer. Each CDR3 is given with its conserved first and last residue. A D gene is named only where the DNA matches it firmly. Clone size, where shown, is once, few, many, or a class for clones that have expanded.

NA	TRBJ1-2	NA	TRBV29-1	CSAILTVLDGYTF	TGCAGCGCGATCTTGACGGTCTTGGATGGCTACACCTTC
NA	TRBJ2-1	few	TRBV30	CAWGGDRSSYNEQFF	TGTGCCTGGGGAGGAGACAGGAGCTCCTACAATGAGCAGTTCTTC
NA	TRBJ1-2	NA	TRBV28	CASSLYGGQYGYTF	TGTGCCAGCAGTTTATACGGGGGGCAATATGGCTACACCTTC
TRBD2	TRBJ2-2	NA	TRBV4-1	CASSPSGLAGGTSTGELFF	TGCGCCAGCAGCCCTTCCGGACTAGCGGGAGGTACTAGCACCGGGGAGCTGTTTTTT
NA	TRBJ1-4	NA	TRBV5-4	CASRQGTSEKLFF	TGTGCCAGCCGGCAGGGGACGAGTGAAAAACTGTTTTTT
TRBD2	TRBJ2-3	NA	TRBV28	CASSGRALDTQYF	TGTGCCAGCAGCGGGAGGGCTTTAGATACGCAGTATTTT
NA	TRBJ2-3	NA	TRBV7-9	CASSLGDDTQYF	TGTGCCAGCAGCCTAGGGGACGATACGCAGTATTTT
TRBD1	TRBJ2-7	medium-sized	TRBV14	CASSQGLKGAREQYF	TGTGCCAGCAGCCAAGGGTTGAAGGGGGCCCGGGAGCAGTACTTC
NA	TRBJ2-5	NA	TRBV7-2	CASSWGSLETQYF	TGTGCCAGCAGCTGGGGGTCTTTAGAGACCCAGTACTTC
NA	TRBJ2-5	NA	TRBV4-1	CASSLWGAGEAGETQYF	TGCGCCAGCAGCCTTTGGGGGGCGGGAGAAGCGGGAGAGACCCAGTACTTC
NA	TRBJ1-4	NA	TRBV7-9	CAAVQGGPQLEKLFF	TGTGCAGCGGTACAAGGAGGGCCCCAACTGGAAAAACTGTTTTTT